The 23 T cell receptor beta chains listed next were all sequenced from one sample in a study of CD4 and CD8 cells across lung adenocarcinoma regions. TCRdb re-analysed the PCR reads in MiXCR, keeping a single row per CDR3 protein. Among about 5,300 distinct CDR3 sequences, 62% were seen once, and the ten largest hold about 24%. Specimen: CD4+ T cells from the center of a lung tumor. The receptors shown here come from a female donor with lung adenocarcinoma. The CD4 and CD8 labels of this study may be unreliable.

Of note for this clonotype: An end of the junction does not agree with germline; a read error may underlie this. The chain is built from TRBV7-7 and TRBJ2-5; D is ambiguous. This CDR3 region has 13 residues. The germline V gene encodes CDR1 SSHAT and CDR2 FNYEAQ (reference sequence). Here the CDR3 DNA reads TGTGCTAGCAGCTCAGCCCACCAAGAGACCCAGTACTTC. This encodes CASSSAHQETQYF.

This clonotype was recorded a few times. The chain carries TRBV6-1 and TRBJ2-1, with a weak D call TRBD1 (5 bases). CDR3 length: 14 amino acids. Trimming pared 4 bases from V and 7 bases from J, leaving 14 bases between. CDR1 is MNHNS, CDR2 SASEGT, per germline. The CDR3 loop is CASSGLGAVNEQFF. The CDR3 nucleotides read TGTGCCAGCAGTGGGCTTGGGGCAGTGAATGAGCAGTTCTTC.

This chain connects TRBV6-1 to TRBJ1-2; D ambiguous. The CDR3 spans 16 residues. V was pared by 6 bases and J by 4 bases, with 21 bases between. The germline CDR1 and CDR2 sequences are MNHNS and SASEGT. As DNA, the CDR3 is TGTGCCAGCAGCCGAGACCGCAAGAAACTTTTCTATGGCTACACCTTC. It translates to CASSRDRKKLFYGYTF.

V and J are TRBV6-1 and TRBJ1-2, with D perhaps matching TRBD1 (5 bases). The CDR3 runs to 15 residues. V lost 6 bases, J lost 4 bases, and 18 bases lay in between. Germline CDR1 MNHNS, CDR2 SASEGT. The CDR3 region is CASSINGGTGYGYTF. Here the CDR3 DNA reads TGTGCCAGCAGCATAAACGGGGGGACCGGCTATGGCTACACCTTC.

About this clonotype: Germline and junction disagree at one end, which may indicate a read error. The rearrangement joins TRBV6-1 to TRBJ2-3; tentatively, D is TRBD1 (6 bases). Germline V CDR1 and CDR2: MNHNS, SASEGT. The CDR3 is 14 amino acids. As DNA, the CDR3 is TGTGCGGGCAGTGGGGGCCGTGACCGAGATACGCAGTATTTC. Its translation is CAGSGGRDRDTQYF.

The chain links TRBV6-1 to TRBJ2-1, with unresolved D. With 0 bases removed from V and 8 bases from J, the gap between germline ends came to 17 bases. Germline values: CDR1 MNHNS, CDR2 SASEGT. CDR3 length equals 16 residues. For the CDR3, the DNA is TGTGCCAGCAGTGAAGCGCGCCTAGTGGGGAACCATGAGCAGTTCTTC. Translating it yields CASSEARLVGNHEQFF.

This clonotype was detected once. A read error may account for a junction end that differs from germline. The rearrangement joins TRBV6-1 to TRBJ2-4, with a weak D call TRBD1 (6 bases). The CDR3 is made up of 13 amino acids. Germline CDR1 and CDR2: MNHNS and SASEGT. CDR3 sequence reads: CASFRTDQNIQYF. The CDR3 DNA sequence: TGTGCCAGCTTCCGGACAGACCAAAACATCCAGTACTTC.

Comments on this clonotype: One end of the junction varies from germline; a read error may be responsible. The chain recombines TRBV7-2 with TRBJ2-5, with 7 bases lining up with TRBD1. The CDR3 length is 16 residues. The germline V gene has CDR1 SGHTA and CDR2 FQGNSA. As DNA, the CDR3 is TGTGCCAGCAGGGCCCGAGGGGGCGGAAACCAAGAGACGCAGTACTTC. Its protein is CASRARGGGNQETQYF.

CDR3 residues: CATLVGGNSGYTF. The CDR3 DNA sequence: TGTGCCACCTTGGTCGGGGGTAATAGTGGCTACACCTTC. V gene TRBV6-1 combines with J gene TRBJ1-2, with D maybe TRBD1 (5 bases). The length of the CDR3 is 13 residues. Germline CDR1 and CDR2: MNHNS and SASEGT. Trimming removed 10 bases from V and 7 bases from J, with 19 bases in between.

As DNA, the CDR3 is TGTGCCAGCAGCTTAGTACCTAGCGGGAGGAGCTCCTACGAGCAGTACTTC. This codes for CASSLVPSGRSSYEQYF. V is TRBV7-9 and J is TRBJ2-7, with 11 positions matching TRBD2. The V segment lost 1 base and the J segment 0 bases; nucleotides outside the gene matches: 5. CDR1 and CDR2 from the germline V gene are SEHNR and FQNEAQ (reference sequence). The CDR3 runs 17 residues.

The chain recombines TRBV6-1 with TRBJ2-1; D unclear. The end of the DNA aligns better with TRBJ2-7, so the J call may be wrong. The V gene's germline CDR1 is MNHNS and CDR2 SASEGT. The CDR3 length is 15 residues. CDR3 DNA sequence: TGTGCCAGCAGTGAAGAGGGTCGCAGCTTCTACGAGCAGTACTTC. Residues: CASSEEGRSFYEQYF.

The chain combines TRBV11-2 with TRBJ2-6; D uncertain. Between the trimmed V and J ends, which lost 5 bases and 0 bases, there was a span of 5 bases. Germline V lookup: CDR1 SGHAT, CDR2 FQNNGV. The CDR3 totals 14 residues. Here the CDR3 reads CASSAISGANVLTF. The CDR3 bases are TGTGCCAGCAGCGCGATCTCTGGGGCCAACGTCCTGACTTTC.

The rearrangement uses TRBV7-2 and TRBJ2-4; D might be TRBD2 (6 bases). Trimming took off 5 bases at V and 13 bases at J, with 27 bases between the two ends. Looked up from germline, CDR1 is SGHTA and CDR2 is FQGNSA. This CDR3 spans 16 amino acids. The CDR3 region has the DNA TGTGCCAGCAGCGCCCCGGGGCTGGGAGGCAAAGATATGCAGTACTTC. Translation: CASSAPGLGGKDMQYF.

The chain recombines TRBV6-1 with TRBJ2-3, with 11 bases identical to TRBD2. This CDR3 contains 14 residues. After removal of 6 bases from V and 6 bases from J, the junction contained 5 bases not matched to a gene. The germline V gene has CDR1 MNHNS and CDR2 SASEGT. The CDR3 sequence: CASRLAGDGDTQYF. CDR3 coding DNA: TGTGCCAGCAGACTAGCGGGAGATGGGGATACGCAGTATTTT.

This clonotype showed up just a few times. V gene TRBV25-1 combines with J gene TRBJ2-2; 10 nucleotides match TRBD2. This CDR3 has 15 residues. The germline gives CDR1 MGHDK, CDR2 SYGVNS. Unmatched junction bases numbered 2, after V lost 2 bases and J lost 5 bases. CDR3 residues: CASSETSGITGELFF. In DNA, the CDR3 is TGTGCCAGCAGTGAAACTAGCGGGATTACCGGGGAGCTGTTTTTT.

This rearrangement joins TRBV4-1 to TRBJ2-5; 8 bases match TRBD2. The assigned J gene may be wrong: the sequence end matches TRBJ2-1 better. From germline, CDR1 is MGHRA and CDR2 YSYEKL. The CDR3 is 16 amino acids. The CDR3: CASSPPPAGAGNEQFF. The CDR3 region has the DNA TGCGCCAGCAGCCCACCTCCAGCGGGAGCGGGCAATGAGCAGTTCTTC.

The CDR3 region has the DNA TGTGCCAGCAGTTTTTTTGGTGATGAGCAGTTCTTC. This codes for CASSFFGDEQFF. The chain recombines TRBV12-3 or TRBV12-4 with TRBJ2-1; D is ambiguous. Trimming shortened V by 3 bases and J by 8 bases, and 8 bases separated the two germline ends. The CDR3 has 12 amino acids.

This clonotype was seen only a few times. This chain connects TRBV6-1 to TRBJ1-2; 8 nucleotides match TRBD1. Germline V gives CDR1 MNHNS, CDR2 SASEGT. The CDR3 runs 15 residues. With 7 bases clipped from V and 3 bases from J, the junction kept 10 bases outside the gene matches. The CDR3 spells CASTISQGVHYGYTF. CDR3 coding DNA: TGTGCCAGCACAATTTCACAGGGGGTACACTATGGCTACACCTTC.

This clonotype qualifies as medium-sized. The rearrangement links TRBV5-1 to TRBJ2-1; TRBD2 matches 11 bases. V shed 2 bases and J 6 bases; nucleotides not matched to a gene: 7. Germline V gives CDR1 SGHRS, CDR2 YFSETQ. The CDR3 length is 16 residues. CDR3 nucleotides: TGCGCCAGCAGCTTCTTAGCGGGAGGGTACGGCAATGAGCAGTTCTTC. Residues: CASSFLAGGYGNEQFF.

J is TRBJ1-1 and V is TRBV6-5; D ambiguous. V lost 5 bases and J lost 2, with 12 bases in between. Germline V gives CDR1 MNHEY, CDR2 SVGAGI. This CDR3 contains 14 residues. CDR3 in DNA: TGTGCCAGCAGTACCCGACAAGATAACACTGAAGCTTTCTTT. Translated, it gives CASSTRQDNTEAFF.

The chain combines TRBV12-3 or TRBV12-4 with TRBJ1-1, with TRBD1 matching 7 bases. V was clipped by 2 bases and J by 4 bases; unmatched bases: 4. The CDR3 totals 14 residues. CDR3 bases: TGTGCCAGCAGTTTATGGCAGGGGGGCACTGAAGCTTTCTTT. This gives the protein CASSLWQGGTEAFF.

This clonotype was observed a few times. The chain combines TRBV7-6 with TRBJ2-7, with TRBD2 matching over 9 bases. CDR1 and CDR2 from the germline V gene are SGHVS and FNYEAQ. The CDR3 is 15 residues long. V shed 2 bases and J 3 bases; nucleotides not matched to a gene: 5. The CDR3: CASSLSSGAHYEQYF. The CDR3 nucleotides are TGTGCCAGCAGCTTATCTAGCGGGGCCCACTACGAGCAGTACTTC. Drawing the rest from reference TRBV7-6 and TRBJ2-7, the complete variable domain is GAGVSQSPRYKVTKRGQDVALRCDPISGHVSLYWYRQALGQGPEFLTYFNYEAQQDKSGLPNDRFSAERPEGSISTLTIQRTEQRDSAMYRCASSLSSGAHYEQYFGPGTRLTVT.

The gene calls are TRBV6-1 and TRBJ2-3, with 12 bases that match TRBD1. TRBJ2-7 matches the DNA end more closely, so the J call is doubtful. Germline lookup yields CDR1 MNHNS and CDR2 SASEGT. The CDR3 length is 14 residues. CDR3 DNA sequence: TGTGCCAGCACCGGGACAGGGGGCACAGAGACGCAGTACTTC. Translated: CASTGTGGTETQYF.